This TCR beta chain came from a study of CD8+CD57+ T cells in acquired aplastic anemia. For the study at large: An average of roughly 3 ug of DNA was obtained from sorted CD4+ and CD8+ cells.

By flow cytometry, patients selected for sequencing had shown an expansion of CD8+CD57+ cells. None of the patients had been given any therapy when their blood was sampled. CDR3 and TCR beta VDJ profiling relied on a genomic DNA template. TCRdb re-analysed the reads in MiXCR, keeping a single row per CDR3 protein. The table shows around 430,000 distinct CDR3 sequences, with around 30% occurring only once. From germline, CDR1 is SGHVS and CDR2 FNYEAQ. The CDR3 extends over 13 amino acids. The J segment lost 9 bases and the V segment lost 3 bases, leaving 5 bases of the junction unmatched. This clonotype was seen repeatedly, ten times or more.

The chain employs TRBV7-6 and TRBJ2-1; TRBD2 agrees at 7 bases. Sequencing used sorted CD4+, CD8+, or CD8+CD57+ T cells (not recorded which) from PBMCs. This TCR was recovered from a human donor with aplastic anemia. CDR3 amino acids: CASSLVLAAEQFF. The CDR3 nucleotides are TGTGCCAGCAGCTTGGTCCTAGCGGCTGAGCAGTTCTTC.